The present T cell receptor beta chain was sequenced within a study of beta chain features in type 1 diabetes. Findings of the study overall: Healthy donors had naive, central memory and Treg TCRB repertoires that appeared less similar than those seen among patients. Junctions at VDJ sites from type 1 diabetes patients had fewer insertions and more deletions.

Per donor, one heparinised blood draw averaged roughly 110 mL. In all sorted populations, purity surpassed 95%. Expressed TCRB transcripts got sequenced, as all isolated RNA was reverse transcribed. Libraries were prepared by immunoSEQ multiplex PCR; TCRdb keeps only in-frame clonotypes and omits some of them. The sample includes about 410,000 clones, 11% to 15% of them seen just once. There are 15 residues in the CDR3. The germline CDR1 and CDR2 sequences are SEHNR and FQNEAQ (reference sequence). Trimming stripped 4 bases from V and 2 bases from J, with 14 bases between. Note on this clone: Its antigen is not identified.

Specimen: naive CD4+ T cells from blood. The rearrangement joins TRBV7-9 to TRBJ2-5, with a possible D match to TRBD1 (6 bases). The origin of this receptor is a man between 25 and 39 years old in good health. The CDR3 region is CASSSGVGGQETQYF. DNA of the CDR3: TGTGCCAGCAGCTCCGGGGTAGGGGGACAAGAGACCCAGTACTTC.